This T cell receptor beta chain was documented in a study of technical replicates of blood from several donors. The CDR3 runs 10 residues. With 2 bases removed from V and 7 bases from J, the gap between germline ends came to 2 bases. CDR1 is DFQATT and CDR2 is SNEGSKA in the germline V gene (reference sequence). Libraries were prepared by immunoSEQ multiplex PCR; TCRdb keeps only in-frame clonotypes and omits some of them. The repertoire holds 65,000 to 95,000 clones, with approximately 97% as singletons. The chain joins TRBV20-1 to TRBJ1-4, with no clear D. The TCR was taken from a human donor in good health. The sequencing input was T cells isolated from PBMCs. The CDR3 nucleotides read TGCAGTGCTAGACGTGAAAAACTGTTTTTT. Translation: CSARREKLFF.